The 30 T cell receptor beta chains below were found in one sample sequenced in a study of blood T cell repertoires in COVID-19. The protocol was immunoSEQ multiplex PCR, while the TCRdb copy is restricted to in-frame clones and leaves out a portion. The sample includes roughly 300,000 clones, roughly 87% of them seen just once. Sequencing was carried out using PBMCs or T cells enriched from blood (not recorded which). The receptors were gathered from a woman aged 30 to 39 who had recovered from COVID-19.

This clone was seen just once. The J gene is TRBJ2-6, the V gene TRBV28, with TRBD1 matching over 10 bases. There are 20 residues in the CDR3. The V gene end was trimmed by 6 bases and the J gene end by 0 bases; junction bases not matched to a gene: 14. Germline lookup yields CDR1 MDHEN and CDR2 SYDVKM. CDR3 nucleotides: TGTGCCAGCAGAATGAGACCCGGGACAGGGGACAGCTCTGGGGCCAACGTCCTGACTTTC. Translation gives CASRMRPGTGDSSGANVLTF.

This clone appeared a single time. The chain has TRBV4-3 and TRBJ1-2; D is ambiguous. The CDR3 totals 16 residues. Germline V CDR1 and CDR2: LGHNA, YSLEER. V was cut by 7 bases and J by 5 bases, with 23 bases left in between. The CDR3 loop reads CASTPSLAPSGYGYTF. The CDR3 DNA reads as TGCGCCAGCACTCCCTCCTTAGCCCCTTCGGGATATGGCTACACCTTC.

This chain joins TRBV7-8 and TRBJ1-1, with 8 bases lining up with TRBD1. The CDR3 consists of 16 residues. The V gene's germline CDR1 is SGHVS and CDR2 FQNEAQ. The J segment lost 0 bases and the V segment lost 3 bases, leaving 6 bases of the junction unmatched. The CDR3 region is CASSFTGGHLNTEAFF. The CDR3 nucleotides are TGTGCCAGCAGCTTTACAGGGGGGCACCTGAACACTGAAGCTTTCTTT.

The chain links TRBV27 to TRBJ1-5; 10 nucleotides line up with TRBD1. From germline, CDR1 is MNHEY and CDR2 SMNVEV (reference sequence). Unmatched junction bases numbered 11, after V lost 5 bases and J lost 7 bases. The CDR3 covers 16 residues. In DNA, the CDR3 is TGTGCCAGCAGTCCGAAAACTTTGGACAGGGGGCAGCCCCAGCATTTT. Residues: CASSPKTLDRGQPQHF.

V is TRBV5-1 and J is TRBJ2-1, with D perhaps TRBD1 (6 bases). The CDR3 spans 15 residues. The germline V gene encodes CDR1 SGHRS and CDR2 YFSETQ. Deletions cut 0 bases from V and 8 bases from J, with 15 bases between. The CDR3 sequence: CASSLGTAVSYEQFF. In DNA form, the CDR3 reads TGCGCCAGCAGCTTGGGGACAGCCGTGTCTTATGAGCAGTTCTTC.

This chain joins TRBV2 and TRBJ2-5; 9 bases agree with TRBD2. Germline CDR1 reads SNHLY; CDR2 reads FYNNEI. V trimming: 3 bases; J trimming: 4 bases; junction bases outside the gene matches: 15. This CDR3 is built from 18 residues. This CDR3 reads CASSDISLAGTSRETQYF. The CDR3 nucleotides are TGTGCCAGCAGTGATATAAGCCTAGCGGGGACCTCAAGAGAGACCCAGTACTTC.

The chain uses TRBV18 and TRBJ1-1; D gene ambiguous. CDR1 is KGHSH, CDR2 LQKENI, per germline. This CDR3 is built from 19 residues. Deletions cut 3 bases from V and 0 bases from J, with 23 bases between. CDR3 DNA: TGTGCCAGCTCACCTACCCTAATCGGTATAGTCTCCATGAACACTGAAGCTTTCTTT. Translated: CASSPTLIGIVSMNTEAFF.

The genes are TRBV5-1 and TRBJ2-1; the match to TRBD1 covers 7 bases. The CDR3 has 14 residues. CDR1 is SGHRS, CDR2 YFSETQ, per germline. V dropped 4 bases and J dropped 9; count of bases not matched to a gene: 10. CDR3 nucleotide sequence: TGCGCCAGCAGCCCCGACAGGGAAGAAGGTGAGCAGTTCTTC. As protein: CASSPDREEGEQFF.

This clone was observed a few times. The gene calls are TRBV28 and TRBJ2-7; 9 bases match TRBD1. J lost 6 bases, V lost 6 bases, and 6 bases had no gene match. Germline CDR1 and CDR2: MDHEN and SYDVKM. The CDR3 runs 13 residues. DNA of the CDR3: TGTGCCAGCAGCTCTGGGACAGGGCGCGAGCAGTACTTC. Translated: CASSSGTGREQYF.

This chain connects TRBV7-2 to TRBJ2-4; D may be TRBD1 (6 bases). V was trimmed by 5 bases and J by 11 bases, leaving 16 bases between them. Per germline, CDR1 SGHTA and CDR2 FQGNSA. The CDR3 totals 13 residues. This CDR3 reads CASSGDTRLFQYF. The CDR3 bases are TGTGCCAGCAGCGGGGACACCCGCTTGTTTCAGTACTTC.

V is TRBV3-1 (or the pseudogene TRBV3-2) and J is TRBJ2-7; D is possibly TRBD1 (6 bases). Trimming removed 6 bases from V and 7 bases from J, with 22 bases in between. Germline values: CDR1 LGHDT, CDR2 YNNKEL (reference sequence). The CDR3 has 15 residues. CDR3 sequence reads: CASRHLAYRDSEQYF. The DNA of the CDR3 is TGTGCCAGCAGACACCTAGCTTACAGGGATAGTGAGCAGTACTTC.

This sequence joins TRBV9 and TRBJ1-1; 9 nucleotides align to TRBD1. The V segment lost 0 bases and the J segment 1 base; nucleotides outside the gene matches: 7. Germline assignment: CDR1 SGDLS and CDR2 YYNGEE. The CDR3 is 17 residues long. The CDR3 loop reads CASSVAGTGFGNTEAFF. In DNA, the CDR3 is TGTGCCAGCAGCGTAGCTGGGACAGGGTTTGGGAACACTGAAGCTTTCTTT.

The J gene is TRBJ1-6, the V gene TRBV18; 7 nucleotides match TRBD1. Germline V CDR1 and CDR2: KGHSH, LQKENI. This CDR3 is built from 14 residues. The V gene end was trimmed by 3 bases and the J gene end by 8 bases; junction bases not matched to a gene: 4. CDR3 coding DNA: TGTGCCAGCTCACCCCGGGACAGCGATTCACCCCTCCACTTT. Amino acid sequence: CASSPRDSDSPLHF.

The rearrangement links TRBV5-1 to TRBJ2-1; 7 nucleotides line up with TRBD1. The V segment lost 2 bases and the J segment 2 bases; nucleotides outside the gene matches: 7. CDR3 length: 16 residues. CDR1 and CDR2 (germline): SGHRS, YFSETQ. This CDR3 is CASSFTRDRTYNEQFF. In DNA form, the CDR3 reads TGCGCCAGCAGCTTCACACGGGACAGAACCTACAATGAGCAGTTCTTC. The full variable domain, its missing parts supplied by reference TRBV5-1 and TRBJ2-1, is KAGVTQTPRYLIKTRGQQVTLSCSPISGHRSVSWYQQTPGQGLQFLFEYFSETQRNKGNFPGRFSGRQFSNSRSEMNVSTLELGDSALYLCASSFTRDRTYNEQFFGPGTRLTVL.

The J gene is TRBJ2-6, the V gene TRBV24-1; TRBD2 matches at 7 bases. After removal of 2 bases from V and 8 bases from J, the junction contained 17 bases not matched to a gene. Germline assignment: CDR1 KGHDR and CDR2 SFDVKD. The CDR3 is 19 residues long. The CDR3 DNA reads TGTGCCACCAGTGATTCCCCGGGGAGGGCCCAGATTATGTCCAACGTCCTGACTTTC. This gives the protein CATSDSPGRAQIMSNVLTF.

The chain carries TRBV7-9 and TRBJ1-3; 8 nucleotides line up with TRBD1. Trimming took 0 bases from V and 4 from J; bases not matched to a gene: 11. Germline V gene lookup returns CDR1 SEHNR and CDR2 FQNEAQ (reference sequence). The CDR3 spans 18 residues. The CDR3 sequence: CASSLAGQAFTMGNTIYF. In DNA, the CDR3 is TGTGCCAGCAGCTTAGCGGGACAGGCGTTCACGATGGGAAACACCATATATTTT. Filled out from reference TRBV7-9 and TRBJ1-3, the complete variable domain reads DTGVSQNPRHKITKRGQNVTFRCDPISEHNRLYWYRQTLGQGPEFLTYFQNEAQLEKSRLLSDRFSAERPKGSFSTLEIQRTEQGDSAMYLCASSLAGQAFTMGNTIYFGEGSWLTVV.

The chain links TRBV30 to TRBJ1-2; D is unresolved. The V end lost 8 bases, the J end lost 6 bases, and 13 bases lay between the germline ends. CDR1 and CDR2 (germline): GTSNPN, SVGIG (reference sequence). The CDR3 sequence is 11 residues long. The CDR3 region is CARQKVDGYTF. The CDR3 nucleotides are TGTGCCAGACAAAAGGTGGATGGCTACACCTTC.

The V call is TRBV3-1 (or the pseudogene TRBV3-2), the J call TRBJ2-7; unclear D gene. The CDR3 spans 14 residues. V lost 0 bases to trimming and J lost 8 bases, with 14 bases between them. CDR1 and CDR2 from the germline V gene are LGHDT and YNNKEL (reference sequence). The CDR3 reads CASSQDIWALKQYF. The CDR3 DNA reads as TGTGCCAGCAGCCAAGATATCTGGGCCCTTAAGCAGTACTTC.

This chain connects TRBV11-2 to TRBJ2-7, with TRBD2 identical over 12 bases. In germline, CDR1 is SGHAT, CDR2 FQNNGV. The CDR3 contains 17 residues. Trimming at V came to 1 base and at J to 6 bases, leaving 10 bases not matched to a gene. CDR3 amino acids: CASSLVPSGGAQGEQYF. In DNA form, the CDR3 reads TGTGCCAGCAGCTTAGTCCCTAGCGGGGGGGCCCAGGGCGAGCAGTACTTC.

V and J are TRBV5-6 and TRBJ1-1; 8 bases are shared with TRBD1. The germline V gene has CDR1 SGHDT and CDR2 YYEEEE. Trimming removed 3 bases from V and 13 bases from J; junction bases left unmatched: 11. CDR3 length: 13 amino acids. DNA of the CDR3: TGTGCCAGCAGCTACCAGGACAGGGATTTGGTTTTCTTT. Its protein is CASSYQDRDLVFF.

The genes are TRBV27 and TRBJ1-1, with D perhaps TRBD1 (6 bases). The CDR3 covers 15 residues. The germline gives CDR1 MNHEY, CDR2 SMNVEV (reference sequence). V was clipped by 8 bases and J by 1 base, with 17 bases between them. Written as DNA, the CDR3 is TGTGCCAGCCGAAAGGGGGGGGCACGGAACACTGAAGCTTTCTTT. It is translated as CASRKGGARNTEAFF.

V gene TRBV3-1 (or the pseudogene TRBV3-2) combines with J gene TRBJ1-3, with TRBD1 as a possible D gene (6 bases). V shed 3 bases and J shed 4 bases, with 7 bases lying between them. Germline lookup yields CDR1 LGHDT and CDR2 YNNKEL (reference sequence). This CDR3 is 13 amino acids long. The CDR3, as DNA: TGTGCCAGCAGCCAGGGGGCGGGAAACACCATATATTTT. It yields the protein CASSQGAGNTIYF.

The gene calls are TRBV5-4 and TRBJ1-2; TRBD1 is a possible D gene (6 bases). CDR1 and CDR2 (germline): SGHNT, YYREEE (reference sequence). CDR3 length: 15 residues. The V end was cut by 1 base, the J end by 0 bases, with 10 bases between. CDR3 amino acids: CASSLSTGPNYGYTF. In DNA, the CDR3 is TGTGCCAGCAGCTTGTCCACAGGGCCTAACTATGGCTACACCTTC.

This clone was recorded a few times. The CDR3 reads CASRPGNTEAFF. CDR3 nucleotides: TGTGCCAGCAGACCAGGGAACACTGAAGCTTTCTTT. V usage is TRBV12-3 or TRBV12-4 and J usage is TRBJ1-1; D is ambiguous. Trimming removed 6 bases from V and 1 base from J, with 6 bases in between. This CDR3 comprises 12 residues.

The CDR3 sequence is CASSLNGGETQYF. The CDR3, as DNA: TGTGCCAGCAGCTTAAACGGGGGAGAGACCCAGTACTTC. This chain links TRBV7-7 with TRBJ2-5, with D perhaps TRBD2 (6 bases). V dropped 2 bases and J dropped 4 bases, with 8 bases sitting between them. The length of the CDR3 is 13 residues. CDR1 is SSHAT and CDR2 is FNYEAQ in the germline V gene (reference sequence).

The V call is TRBV27, the J call TRBJ2-1; TRBD2 matches 7 bases. The J segment lost 3 bases and the V segment lost 5 bases, leaving 7 bases of the junction unmatched. CDR3 length: 15 amino acids. The germline gives CDR1 MNHEY, CDR2 SMNVEV (reference sequence). Here the CDR3 reads CASSILPGGYNEQFF. DNA for the CDR3: TGTGCCAGCAGTATTTTACCGGGGGGCTACAATGAGCAGTTCTTC.

The rearrangement links TRBV7-8 to TRBJ2-6, with D tentatively TRBD1 (7 bases). Deletions cut 5 bases from V and 6 bases from J, with 23 bases between. This CDR3 region has 18 residues. The germline V gene has CDR1 SGHVS and CDR2 FQNEAQ. The CDR3 sequence: CASSHLAGTGEEANVLTF. CDR3 coding DNA: TGTGCCAGCAGCCATTTAGCCGGAACAGGGGAGGAGGCCAACGTCCTGACTTTC.

The rearrangement uses TRBV18 and TRBJ2-1; 8 bases match TRBD2. CDR1 is KGHSH and CDR2 is LQKENI in the germline V gene. This CDR3 has 18 amino acids. Trimming cost V 4 bases and J 1 base; bases outside gene matches: 12. The CDR3 DNA follows: TGTGCCAGCTCACTTCTGGGTAGCGGGGCTCCTTCCTACAATGAGCAGTTCTTC. Its protein product is CASSLLGSGAPSYNEQFF.

This clone was counted a single time. The chain links TRBV2 to TRBJ1-6; 7 positions agree with TRBD1. J was trimmed by 6 bases and V by 7 bases; bases with no gene match: 9. The CDR3 runs 15 residues. Germline values: CDR1 SNHLY, CDR2 FYNNEI. CDR3 DNA sequence: TGTGCCAGCACGGGGGACAGCGCGGGTAATTCACCCCTCCACTTT. Translation gives CASTGDSAGNSPLHF.

V usage is TRBV12-3 or TRBV12-4 and J usage is TRBJ1-2, with TRBD1 matching over 7 bases. V lost 6 bases to trimming and J lost 7 bases; unmatched junction nucleotides: 5. The CDR3 has 12 residues. CDR3 protein: CASSLSGGGYTF. Here the CDR3 DNA reads TGTGCCAGCAGCCTTTCAGGGGGTGGCTACACCTTC.